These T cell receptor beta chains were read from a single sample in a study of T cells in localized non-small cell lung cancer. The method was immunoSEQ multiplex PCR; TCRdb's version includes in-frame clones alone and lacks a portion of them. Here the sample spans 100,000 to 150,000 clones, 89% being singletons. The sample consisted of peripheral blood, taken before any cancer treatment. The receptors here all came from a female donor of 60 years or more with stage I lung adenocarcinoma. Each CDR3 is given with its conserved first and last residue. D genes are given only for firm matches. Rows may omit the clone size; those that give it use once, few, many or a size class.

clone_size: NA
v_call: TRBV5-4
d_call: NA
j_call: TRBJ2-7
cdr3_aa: CASSLGGPTRAYEQYF
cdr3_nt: TGTGCCAGCAGCTTGGGTGGTCCCACGAGGGCCTACGAGCAGTACTTC

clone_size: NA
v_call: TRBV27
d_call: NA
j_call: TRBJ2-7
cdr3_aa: CASNPNRGRYEQYF
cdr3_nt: TGTGCCAGCAACCCCAACCGGGGGCGCTACGAGCAGTACTTC

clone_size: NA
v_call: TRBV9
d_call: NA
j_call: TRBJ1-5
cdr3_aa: CASSPGTFNQPQHF
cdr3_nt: TGTGCCAGCAGCCCCGGGACATTCAATCAGCCCCAGCATTTT

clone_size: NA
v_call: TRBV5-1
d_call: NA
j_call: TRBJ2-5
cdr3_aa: CASSLGAGQIQETQYF
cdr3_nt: TGCGCCAGCAGCTTGGGAGCGGGACAGATCCAAGAGACCCAGTACTTC

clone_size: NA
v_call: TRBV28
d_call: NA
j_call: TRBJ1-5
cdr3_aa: CASSLFTRGGQPQHF
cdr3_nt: TGTGCCAGCAGTTTATTCACTCGGGGGGGTCAGCCCCAGCATTTT

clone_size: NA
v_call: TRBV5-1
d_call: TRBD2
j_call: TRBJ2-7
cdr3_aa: CASSLDPWASGNDWYEQYF
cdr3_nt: TGCGCCAGCAGCTTGGACCCGTGGGCTAGCGGGAACGATTGGTACGAGCAGTACTTC

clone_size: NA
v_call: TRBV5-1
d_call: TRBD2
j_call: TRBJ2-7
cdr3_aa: CASSLREAGEQYF
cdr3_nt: TGCGCCAGCAGCTTGCGGGAAGCGGGAGAGCAGTACTTC

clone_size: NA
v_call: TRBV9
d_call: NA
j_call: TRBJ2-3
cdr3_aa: CASSVASTDTQYF
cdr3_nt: TGTGCCAGCAGCGTAGCGAGCACAGATACGCAGTATTTT

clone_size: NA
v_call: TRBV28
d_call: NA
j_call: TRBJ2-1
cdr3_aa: CASSQGYYEQFF
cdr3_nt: TGTGCCAGCAGTCAAGGCTATTATGAGCAGTTCTTC

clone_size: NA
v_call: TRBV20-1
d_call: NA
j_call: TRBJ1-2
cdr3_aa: CSARDRASYTF
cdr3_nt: TGCAGTGCTAGAGACAGGGCCAGCTACACCTTC

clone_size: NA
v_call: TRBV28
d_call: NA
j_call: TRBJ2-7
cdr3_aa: CASSFYSVSYEQYF
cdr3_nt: TGTGCCAGCAGTTTCTATTCGGTCTCCTACGAGCAGTACTTC

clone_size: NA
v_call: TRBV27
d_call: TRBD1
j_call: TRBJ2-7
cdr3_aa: CASSSDRGHLTYEQYF
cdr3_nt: TGTGCCAGCAGTTCGGACAGGGGGCATCTTACCTACGAGCAGTACTTC

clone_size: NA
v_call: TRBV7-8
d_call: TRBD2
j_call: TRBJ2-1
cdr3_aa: CASNQAGGSSYNEQFF
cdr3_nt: TGTGCCAGCAATCAAGCGGGCGGGAGCTCCTACAATGAGCAGTTCTTC

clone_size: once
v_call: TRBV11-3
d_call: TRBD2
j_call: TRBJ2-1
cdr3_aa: CASSLAKREYNEQFF
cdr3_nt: TGTGCCAGCAGCTTAGCCAAGCGGGAATACAATGAGCAGTTCTTC

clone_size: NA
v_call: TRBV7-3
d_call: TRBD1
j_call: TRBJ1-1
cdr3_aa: CASSPQGDLGTEAFF
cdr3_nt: TGTGCCAGCAGCCCACAGGGGGACCTCGGCACTGAAGCTTTCTTT

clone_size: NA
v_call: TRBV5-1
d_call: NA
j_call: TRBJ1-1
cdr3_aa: CASSPGAVVEAFF
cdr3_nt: TGCGCCAGCAGCCCCGGGGCGGTGGTGGAAGCTTTCTTT

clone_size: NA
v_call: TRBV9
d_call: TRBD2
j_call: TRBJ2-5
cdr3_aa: CASSVQLAGGQETQYF
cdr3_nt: TGTGCCAGCAGCGTACAGCTAGCGGGGGGCCAAGAGACCCAGTACTTC

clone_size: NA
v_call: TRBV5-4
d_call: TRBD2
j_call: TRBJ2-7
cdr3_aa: CASSPRTSGSYEQYF
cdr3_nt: TGTGCCAGCAGCCCGAGGACTAGCGGGTCCTACGAGCAGTACTTC

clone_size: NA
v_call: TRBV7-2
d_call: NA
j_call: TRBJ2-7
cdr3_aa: CASSQLSYEQYF
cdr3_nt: TGTGCCAGCAGCCAACTCTCCTACGAGCAGTACTTC

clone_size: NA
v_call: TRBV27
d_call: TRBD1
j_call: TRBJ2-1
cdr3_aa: CASRGQGASGSEQFF
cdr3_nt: TGTGCCAGCAGGGGACAGGGGGCCTCTGGTAGCGAGCAGTTCTTC

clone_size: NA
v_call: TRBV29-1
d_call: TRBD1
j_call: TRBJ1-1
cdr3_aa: CSVRQGLTEAFF
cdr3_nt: TGCAGCGTTCGACAGGGGTTGACTGAAGCTTTCTTT

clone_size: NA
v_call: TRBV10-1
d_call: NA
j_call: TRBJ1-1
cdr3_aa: CASSAGDTEAFF
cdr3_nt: TGCGCCAGCAGCGCGGGAGACACTGAAGCTTTCTTT

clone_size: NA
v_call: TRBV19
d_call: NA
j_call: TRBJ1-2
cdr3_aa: CASSLRVDYGYTF
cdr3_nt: TGTGCCAGTAGTCTCCGGGTTGACTATGGCTACACCTTC

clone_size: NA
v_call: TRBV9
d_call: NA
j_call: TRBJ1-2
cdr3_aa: CASSVGGKGEGNGYTF
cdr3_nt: TGTGCCAGCAGCGTAGGAGGAAAGGGGGAAGGTAACGGCTACACCTTC

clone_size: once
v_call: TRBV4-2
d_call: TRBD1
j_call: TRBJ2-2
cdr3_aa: CASSTTGTGLTGELFF
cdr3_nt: TGTGCCAGCAGCACAACCGGGACAGGCCTCACCGGGGAGCTGTTTTTT

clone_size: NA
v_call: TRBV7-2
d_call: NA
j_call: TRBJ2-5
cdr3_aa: CASSAWTDPQETQYF
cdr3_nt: TGTGCCAGCAGCGCCTGGACAGACCCCCAAGAGACCCAGTACTTC

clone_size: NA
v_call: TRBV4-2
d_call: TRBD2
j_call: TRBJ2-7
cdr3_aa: CASSQGLAGGDEQYF
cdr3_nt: TGTGCCAGCAGCCAGGGACTAGCGGGAGGTGATGAGCAGTACTTC

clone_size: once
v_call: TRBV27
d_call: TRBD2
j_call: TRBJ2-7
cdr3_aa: CASSADLAGRGEQYF
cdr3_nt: TGTGCCAGCAGTGCCGATTTAGCGGGCCGGGGCGAGCAGTACTTC

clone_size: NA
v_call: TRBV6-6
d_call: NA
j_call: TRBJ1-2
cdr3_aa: CASSKDGGNYGYTF
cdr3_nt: TGTGCCAGCAGCAAGGACGGGGGGAACTATGGCTACACCTTC

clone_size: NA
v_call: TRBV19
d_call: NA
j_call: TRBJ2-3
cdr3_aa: CASSTDLGADTQYF
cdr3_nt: TGTGCCAGTAGTACGGACCTGGGGGCAGATACGCAGTATTTT

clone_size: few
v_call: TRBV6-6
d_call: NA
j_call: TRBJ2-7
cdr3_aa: CASSYSTATYEQYF
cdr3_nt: TGTGCCAGCAGTTACTCGACAGCAACCTACGAGCAGTACTTC

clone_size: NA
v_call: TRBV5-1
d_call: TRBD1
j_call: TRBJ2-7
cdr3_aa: CASSLVSGQGYEQYF
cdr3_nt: TGCGCCAGCAGCTTGGTGTCCGGACAGGGCTACGAGCAGTACTTC

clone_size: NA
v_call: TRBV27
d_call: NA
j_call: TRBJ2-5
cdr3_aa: CASSLSVRGGETQYF
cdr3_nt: TGTGCCAGCAGTTTATCGGTCCGGGGTGGAGAGACCCAGTACTTC

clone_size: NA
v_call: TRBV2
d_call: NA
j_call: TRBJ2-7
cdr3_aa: CASRDLNYEQYF
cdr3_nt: TGTGCCAGCAGGGACTTAAACTACGAGCAGTACTTC

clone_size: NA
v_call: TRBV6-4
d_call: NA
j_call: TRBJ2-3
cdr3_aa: CASSARDFTDTQYF
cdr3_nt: TGTGCCAGCAGTGCTCGGGACTTCACAGATACGCAGTATTTT

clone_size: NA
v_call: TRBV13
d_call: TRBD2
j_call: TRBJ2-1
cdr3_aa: CASRRRLAAYNEQFF
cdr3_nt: TGTGCCAGCAGACGTCGACTAGCGGCCTACAATGAGCAGTTCTTC

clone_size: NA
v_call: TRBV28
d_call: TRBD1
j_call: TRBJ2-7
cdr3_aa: CASSSPGQTSEQYF
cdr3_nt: TGTGCCAGCAGTTCTCCGGGACAGACTTCCGAGCAGTACTTC

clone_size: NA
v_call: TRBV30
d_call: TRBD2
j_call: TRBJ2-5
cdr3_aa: CAWAVGGRETQYF
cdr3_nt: TGTGCCTGGGCCGTGGGGGGGAGAGAGACCCAGTACTTC

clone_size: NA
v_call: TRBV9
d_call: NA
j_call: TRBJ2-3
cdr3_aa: CASSVVDTQYF
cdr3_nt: TGTGCCAGCAGCGTAGTAGATACGCAGTATTTT

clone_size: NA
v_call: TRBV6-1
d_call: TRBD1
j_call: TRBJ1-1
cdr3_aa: CASSEEGTGGTEAFF
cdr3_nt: TGTGCCAGCAGTGAAGAAGGGACAGGAGGCACTGAAGCTTTCTTT

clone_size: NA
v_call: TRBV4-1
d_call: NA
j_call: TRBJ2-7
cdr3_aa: CASSQDGQILGYEQYF
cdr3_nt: TGCGCCAGCAGCCAAGATGGACAGATCCTGGGCTACGAGCAGTACTTC

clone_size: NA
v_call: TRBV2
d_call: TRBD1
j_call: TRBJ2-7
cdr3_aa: CASSGSRGYYEQYF
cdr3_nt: TGTGCCAGCAGTGGGAGCAGGGGGTACTACGAGCAGTACTTC

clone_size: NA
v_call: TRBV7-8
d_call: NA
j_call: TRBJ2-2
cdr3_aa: CASSLAGTAINTGELFF
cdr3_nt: TGTGCCAGCAGCTTAGCCGGCACCGCTATCAACACCGGGGAGCTGTTTTTT

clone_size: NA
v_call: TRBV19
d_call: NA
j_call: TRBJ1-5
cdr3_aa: CASSMLGNQPQHF
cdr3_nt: TGTGCCAGTAGTATGTTGGGCAATCAGCCCCAGCATTTT

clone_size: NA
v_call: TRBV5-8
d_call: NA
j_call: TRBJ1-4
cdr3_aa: CASTLQGNEKLFF
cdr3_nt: TGTGCCAGTACGCTTCAGGGGAATGAAAAACTGTTTTTT

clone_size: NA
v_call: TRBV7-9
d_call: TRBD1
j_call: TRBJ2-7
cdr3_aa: CASSPGQAHEQYF
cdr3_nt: TGTGCCAGCAGCCCTGGACAGGCCCACGAGCAGTACTTC

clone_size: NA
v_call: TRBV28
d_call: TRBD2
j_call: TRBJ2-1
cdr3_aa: CASRRGTRSDEQFF
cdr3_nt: TGTGCCAGCAGGCGGGGGACTAGATCGGATGAGCAGTTCTTC

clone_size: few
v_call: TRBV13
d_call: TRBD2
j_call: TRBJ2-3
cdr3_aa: CASSLYYRTSGKSLPDTQYF
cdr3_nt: TGTGCCAGCAGCTTATATTATCGGACTAGCGGGAAGTCCCTCCCAGATACGCAGTATTTT

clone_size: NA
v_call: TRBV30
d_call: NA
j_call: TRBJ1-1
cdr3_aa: CAWRGMNTEAFF
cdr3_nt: TGTGCCTGGAGAGGTATGAACACTGAAGCTTTCTTT

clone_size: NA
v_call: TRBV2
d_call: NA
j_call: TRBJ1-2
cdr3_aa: CASSEKSGHNYGYTF
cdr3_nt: TGTGCCAGCAGTGAAAAGTCTGGACATAACTATGGCTACACCTTC

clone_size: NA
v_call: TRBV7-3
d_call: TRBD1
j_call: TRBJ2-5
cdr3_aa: CAGTSGTGVTETQYF
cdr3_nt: TGTGCCGGAACTTCCGGGACAGGGGTTACGGAGACCCAGTACTTC

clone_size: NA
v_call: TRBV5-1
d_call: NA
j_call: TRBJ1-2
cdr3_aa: CASSLDLGSYGYTF
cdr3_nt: TGCGCCAGCAGCTTGGATTTGGGGTCCTATGGCTACACCTTC

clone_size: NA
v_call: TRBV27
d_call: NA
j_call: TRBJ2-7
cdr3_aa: CASRPLIGGYEQYF
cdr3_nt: TGTGCCAGCAGACCACTCATAGGGGGCTACGAGCAGTACTTC

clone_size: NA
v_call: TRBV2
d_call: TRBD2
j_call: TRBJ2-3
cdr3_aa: CASNGFAGGPGTDTQYF
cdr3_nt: TGTGCCAGCAACGGTTTCGCGGGAGGGCCGGGCACAGATACGCAGTATTTT

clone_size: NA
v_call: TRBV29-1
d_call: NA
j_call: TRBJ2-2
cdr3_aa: CSADRRRDPLNTGELFF
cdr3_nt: TGCAGCGCAGATCGGCGCCGGGACCCTCTGAACACCGGGGAGCTGTTTTTT

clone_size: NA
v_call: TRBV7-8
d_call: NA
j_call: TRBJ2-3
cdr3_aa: CASSLAERSTDTQYF
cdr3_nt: TGTGCCAGCAGCTTAGCGGAACGGAGCACAGATACGCAGTATTTT

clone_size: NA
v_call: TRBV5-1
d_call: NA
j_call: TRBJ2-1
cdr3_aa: CASSLSNEQFF
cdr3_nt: TGCGCCAGCAGCTTAAGCAATGAGCAGTTCTTC

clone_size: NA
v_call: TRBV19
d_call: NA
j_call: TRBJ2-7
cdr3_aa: CASSIWGPYEQYF
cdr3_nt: TGTGCCAGTAGTATTTGGGGGCCCTACGAGCAGTACTTC